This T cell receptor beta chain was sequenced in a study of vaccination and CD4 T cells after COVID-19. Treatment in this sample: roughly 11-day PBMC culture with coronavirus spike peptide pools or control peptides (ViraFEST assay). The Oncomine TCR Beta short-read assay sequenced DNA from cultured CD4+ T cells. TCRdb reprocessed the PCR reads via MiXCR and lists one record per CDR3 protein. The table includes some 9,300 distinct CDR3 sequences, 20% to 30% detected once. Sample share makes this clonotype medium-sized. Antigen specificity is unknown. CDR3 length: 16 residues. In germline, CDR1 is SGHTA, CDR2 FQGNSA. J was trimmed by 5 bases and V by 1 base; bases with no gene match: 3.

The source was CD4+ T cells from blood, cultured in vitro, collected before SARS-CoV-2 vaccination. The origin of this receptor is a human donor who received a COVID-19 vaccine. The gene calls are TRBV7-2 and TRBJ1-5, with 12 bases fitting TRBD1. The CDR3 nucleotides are TGTGCCAGCAGCTTAGTAGGGACAGGGGGCGATCAGCCCCAGCATTTT. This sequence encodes CASSLVGTGGDQPQHF.